This T cell receptor beta chain comes out of a study of blood T cell repertoires in COVID-19. About the study: Some COVID-19 samples were acute and others convalescent; all came from the United States, Italy and Spain.

The sample holds one count of this clone. Method: immunoSEQ multiplex PCR; TCRdb's copy keeps in-frame clones and lacks some. The table has 250,000 to 350,000 clones, 90% seen once; the top ten hold 3.5% to 4.5%. Germline lookup yields CDR1 MDHEN and CDR2 SYDVKM. The CDR3 covers 15 residues. With 5 bases clipped from V and 5 bases from J, the junction kept 8 bases outside the gene matches. Participants came from about 24 US areas, aged about 18 to 95 years. Participant-given clinical history determined each cohort assignment. Sequencing used PBMCs or T cells enriched from blood (not recorded which). The chain employs TRBV28 and TRBJ2-1; 8 bases fit TRBD2. This clonotype originated in a woman aged 18-30 years with acute COVID-19. The CDR3 nucleotides are TGTGCCAGCAGTCCCGGGACTAGGAGGAACAATGAGCAGTTCTTC. This codes for CASSPGTRRNNEQFF.